One and the same sample provided the 18 T cell receptor beta chains below, sequenced in a study of control samples from healthy donors and cancer patients. Sequenced by immunoSEQ multiplex PCR; TCRdb stores in-frame clones only, minus some. The profile shows approximately 170,000 clones, around nine tenths of them singletons. The material sequenced was blood. The receptor set was obtained from a man aged 25 to 40 in good health.

The rearrangement uses TRBV7-9 and TRBJ2-3, with 8 bases aligning to TRBD1. The V gene end was trimmed by 3 bases and the J gene end by 6 bases; junction bases not matched to a gene: 2. Germline-derived CDR1 and CDR2 are SEHNR and FQNEAQ (reference sequence). CDR3 length: 13 residues. DNA of the CDR3: TGTGCCAGCAGCTTCTCAGGGGGCGATACGCAGTATTTT. Translating it yields CASSFSGGDTQYF.

The chain recombines TRBV27 with TRBJ1-2; 9 bases are a match to TRBD1. Germline CDR1 is MNHEY and CDR2 is SMNVEV (reference sequence). There are 12 residues in the CDR3. V lost 6 bases and J lost 6; bases outside the gene matches: 2. CDR3 sequence: CASRDRGHGYTF. The CDR3 DNA follows: TGTGCCAGCAGGGACAGGGGCCATGGCTACACCTTC.

The CDR3 loop is CASSSPGGSTEAFF. In DNA form, the CDR3 reads TGTGCCAGCAGCTCGCCAGGGGGCTCCACTGAAGCTTTCTTT. This sequence joins TRBV5-6 and TRBJ1-1; 8 positions agree with TRBD1. The germline V gene encodes CDR1 SGHDT and CDR2 YYEEEE. The CDR3 spans 14 residues. V lost 3 bases to trimming and J lost 4 bases; unmatched junction nucleotides: 5.

This chain uses TRBV5-1 with TRBJ2-1, with TRBD2 matching over 7 bases. This CDR3 comprises 15 residues. The junction had 7 bases not matched to a gene; V was cut back by 1 base and J by 6 bases. Per the germline V gene, CDR1 is SGHRS and CDR2 is YFSETQ. The CDR3 nucleotides are TGCGCCAGCAGCTTGATCGCGGGGGAGGGCAATGAGCAGTTCTTC. Translation: CASSLIAGEGNEQFF.

This clone came up a few times. The J gene is TRBJ1-3, the V gene TRBV6-6; D gene ambiguous. Germline CDR1 is MNHNY and CDR2 is SVGAGI (reference sequence). The CDR3 runs to 16 residues. V was clipped by 4 bases and J by 0 bases, with 13 bases between them. The CDR3 DNA reads as TGTGCCAGCAGTTCCCAGACGCCTAGCTCTGGAAACACCATATATTTT. Translation: CASSSQTPSSGNTIYF.

The chain employs TRBV4-2 and TRBJ1-4; maybe TRBD1 (5 bases). V was trimmed by 0 bases and J by 4 bases, leaving 15 bases between them. Germline CDR1 LGHNA, CDR2 YNFKEQ. This CDR3 has 17 amino acids. The CDR3 spells CASSQDRATGFNEKLFF. The CDR3 bases are TGTGCCAGCAGCCAAGATCGAGCTACAGGCTTTAATGAAAAACTGTTTTTT.

The rearrangement uses TRBV21-1 and TRBJ2-7; the DNA was not used to check the table's D call, TRBD1. TRBV21-1 is a documented pseudogene. CDR3 length: 15 residues. The CDR3 sequence is CASSKRQVGSVEQYF. For the CDR3, the DNA is TGTGCCAGCAGCAAACGACAGGTGGGATCGGTCGAGCAGTACTTC.

J is TRBJ2-3 and V is TRBV6-2 or TRBV6-3; no clear D gene. Deletions cut 2 bases from V and 3 bases from J, with 9 bases between. Germline CDR1 is MNHEY and CDR2 is SVGEGT. The CDR3 contains 14 residues. The chain's CDR3 is CASSYVTSTDTQYF. CDR3 in DNA: TGTGCCAGCAGTTACGTCACCTCGACAGATACGCAGTATTTT.

This sequence joins TRBV4-2 and TRBJ1-2; D is possibly TRBD1 (5 bases). Germline values: CDR1 LGHNA, CDR2 YNFKEQ. The V end was cut by 1 base, the J end by 7 bases, with 16 bases between. CDR3 length equals 15 residues. CDR3 sequence: CASSQADGQGSGYTF. As DNA, the CDR3 is TGTGCCAGCAGCCAAGCGGATGGGCAGGGCTCTGGCTACACCTTC.

The table lists this clone with a few counts. V is TRBV7-2 and J is TRBJ2-1, with 10 bases identical to TRBD1. The CDR3 is 16 residues long. V shed 2 bases and J 8 bases; nucleotides not matched to a gene: 9. Germline loops: CDR1 SGHTA, CDR2 FQGNSA. In nucleotides, the CDR3 is TGTGCCAGCAGCTTAAGGGTCGCGACAGGGGGCCATGAGCAGTTCTTC. Translating gives CASSLRVATGGHEQFF.

The chain uses TRBV4-2 and TRBJ1-6, with a possible D match to TRBD1 (5 bases). This CDR3 has 16 residues. V lost 4 bases, J lost 9 bases, and 19 bases lay in between. Germline V gives CDR1 LGHNA, CDR2 YNFKEQ. The CDR3: CASSRGTAGDLSPLHF. The CDR3 region has the DNA TGTGCCAGCAGCCGGGGGACGGCGGGGGATCTTTCACCCCTCCACTTT.

V and J are TRBV6-5 and TRBJ2-5, with unresolved D. The V end was cut by 4 bases, the J end by 6 bases, with 15 bases between. CDR3 length equals 14 residues. The V gene's germline CDR1 is MNHEY and CDR2 SVGAGI. CDR3 protein: CASSSARFRQTQYF. Here the CDR3 DNA reads TGTGCCAGCAGTTCGGCTAGGTTTAGGCAGACCCAGTACTTC.

The chain has TRBV30 and TRBJ2-7, with TRBD1 matching over 9 bases. Trimming at V came to 6 bases and at J to 2 bases, leaving 5 bases not matched to a gene. The CDR3 extends over 13 amino acids. Germline V gives CDR1 GTSNPN, CDR2 SVGIG (reference sequence). CDR3: CACSGQGTYEQYF. In DNA form, the CDR3 reads TGTGCCTGCTCGGGACAGGGAACCTACGAGCAGTACTTC.

The J gene is TRBJ1-1, the V gene TRBV6-1; 7 bases fit TRBD1. From germline, CDR1 is MNHNS and CDR2 SASEGT. The V segment lost 4 bases and the J segment 5 bases; nucleotides outside the gene matches: 13. The CDR3 is 16 amino acids. The chain's CDR3 is CASSAPGARGGTEAFF. The CDR3 nucleotides are TGTGCCAGCAGTGCGCCCGGGGCCAGGGGGGGTACTGAAGCTTTCTTT.

The genes are TRBV6-2 or TRBV6-3 and TRBJ1-2; D unresolved. The CDR3 extends over 18 amino acids. V was clipped by 0 bases and J by 7 bases, with 24 bases between them. Per the germline V gene, CDR1 is MNHEY and CDR2 is SVGEGT. The CDR3, as DNA: TGTGCCAGCAGTTACTCGTCGTCGTGGACTGGGAGTAGCTCTGGCTACACCTTC. Protein sequence: CASSYSSSWTGSSSGYTF.

CDR3 sequence reads: CASSLGRVNTGELFF. DNA of the CDR3: TGTGCCAGCAGCTTGGGAAGGGTTAACACCGGGGAGCTGTTTTTT. V is TRBV5-4 and J is TRBJ2-2; D is ambiguous. The CDR3 runs to 15 residues. V lost 0 bases and J lost 2, with 8 bases in between. Germline V gene lookup returns CDR1 SGHNT and CDR2 YYREEE (reference sequence).

The V gene is TRBV5-1, the J gene TRBJ2-7; D possibly corresponds to TRBD2 (6 bases). The CDR3 loop spans 15 amino acids. Germline-derived CDR1 and CDR2 are SGHRS and YFSETQ. V was trimmed by 0 bases and J by 3 bases, leaving 13 bases between them. As DNA, the CDR3 is TGCGCCAGCAGCTTGGCCACGGCGGGACTCTACGAGCAGTACTTC. Protein product: CASSLATAGLYEQYF.

V is TRBV7-9 and J is TRBJ2-1; weak D call: TRBD2 (5 bases). Looked up from germline, CDR1 is SEHNR and CDR2 is FQNEAQ (reference sequence). V lost 3 bases and J lost 8, with 11 bases in between. This CDR3 region has 13 residues. CDR3 loop: CASSFGVWDEQFF. In DNA form, the CDR3 reads TGTGCCAGCAGCTTCGGGGTATGGGATGAGCAGTTCTTC.